Listed below are T cell receptor beta chains from one sample, sequenced in a study of CD8 T cells in Susac syndrome. TCRdb reanalysed the immunoSEQ multiplex PCR reads using MiXCR and keeps one entry per CDR3 protein. Altogether 130,000 or so distinct CDR3 sequences are present, 85% to 95% being singletons, with the ten largest covering 0.11%. What was sequenced was CD4+ T cells from PBMCs. These receptors were collected from a human donor with multiple sclerosis. Both conserved end residues are part of each CDR3.

TRBV29-1	TRBJ2-1	CSFYWGNEQFF
TRBV20-1	TRBJ1-3	CSARVGRGNSGNTIYF
TRBV18	TRBJ2-2	CASSYRGQRTGELFF
TRBV7-2	TRBJ2-7	CASSLVGLADYEQYF
TRBV12-3/TRBV12-4	TRBJ1-1	CASNLSGGAQVTEAFF
TRBV27	TRBJ2-7	CASSPRRIYEQYF
TRBV20-1	TRBJ2-1	CSATKVSSYNEQFF
TRBV5-6	TRBJ2-7	CASSLAGQNYEQYF
TRBV11-2	TRBJ2-7	CASSLDYVYEQYF
TRBV6-6	TRBJ1-1	CASSYSQGGYEAFF
TRBV30	TRBJ1-1	CAWIYRGDPNTEAFF
TRBV5-4	TRBJ2-7	CASSAMTGVYYEQYF
TRBV11-2	TRBJ2-4	CASSLWRPLAKNIQYF
TRBV29-1	TRBJ2-1	CSVVRQGADNEQFF
TRBV9	TRBJ2-7	CASSVAARDRASEQYF
TRBV3-1	TRBJ2-3	CASSPAGLTSTDTQYF
TRBV6-4	TRBJ2-1	CASSDRGLSRYNEQFF
TRBV18	TRBJ2-2	CASSPPAPPTTGELFF
TRBV7-3	TRBJ2-3	CASSPRVRDRATDTQYF
TRBV30	TRBJ2-1	CAWSHGTANEQFF
TRBV7-3	TRBJ1-6	CASSRDRAPNSPLHF
TRBV13	TRBJ1-1	CASSLSGATEAFF
TRBV11-1	TRBJ2-7	CASRSRDEQYF
TRBV5-4	TRBJ1-2	CASSQDNYGYTF
TRBV9	TRBJ1-5	CASSVRDGQPQHF